This entry lists 25 T cell receptor beta chains sequenced from one sample in a study of blood T cells in healthy people across ages. It was with a sample-barcoded 5' primer and a J-beta primer mix that a second PCR of roughly 7 to 12 cycles was run. One entry per CDR3 protein results from TCRdb running MiXCR on the 5' RACE reads. This sample carries 750,000 or so distinct CDR3 sequences, about 25% of them seen once, and the ten largest clones take more than 7.5%. The data were also submitted as part of a second study, on T cells of mothers and their children.

The sequencing input was blood. Receptors originate from a boy aged 5-17 years in good health.

The genes are TRBV4-3 and TRBJ1-5; perhaps TRBD1 as D (5 bases). The CDR3 sequence is 15 residues long. Germline lookup yields CDR1 LGHNA and CDR2 YSLEER. Trimming took off 5 bases at V and 4 bases at J, with 15 bases between the two ends. The chain's CDR3 is CASSVGRGGNQPQHF. As DNA, the CDR3 is TGCGCCAGCAGCGTTGGGAGGGGTGGTAATCAGCCCCAGCATTTT.

This clonotype was seen only a few times. The rearrangement links TRBV6-5 to TRBJ2-3; D is possibly TRBD2 (5 bases). The germline CDR1 and CDR2 sequences are MNHEY and SVGAGI. V was cut by 6 bases and J by 0 bases, with 13 bases left in between. The CDR3 sequence is 15 residues long. CDR3 sequence: CASSPERSSTDTQYF. In DNA form, the CDR3 reads TGTGCCAGCAGCCCCGAGCGGTCTAGCACAGATACGCAGTATTTT.

This chain connects TRBV7-8 to TRBJ2-5; no reliable D call. The length of the CDR3 is 15 residues. Germline CDR1 and CDR2: SGHVS and FQNEAQ. With 5 bases removed from V and 1 base from J, the gap between germline ends came to 14 bases. This CDR3 reads CASSPSRPGQETQYF. CDR3 nucleotides: TGTGCCAGCAGCCCGAGTCGTCCCGGCCAAGAGACCCAGTACTTC.

This clonotype was observed a handful of times. The DNA is left out, because the CDR3 cannot be placed on it with certainty; the CDR3 is given as TCRdb lists it. The chain combines TRBV29-1 with TRBJ2-3; whether TRBD1, the table's D call, matches the DNA was not checked. Both ends counted, the CDR3 spans 17 residues. Germline V gene lookup returns CDR1 SQVTM and CDR2 ANQGSEA. The CDR3 loop reads CSVERFGAGVSTDTQYF.

The chain links TRBV19 to TRBJ1-1; D uncertain. Germline CDR1 and CDR2: LNHDA and SQIVND (reference sequence). This CDR3 is 16 amino acids long. Deletions cut 5 bases from V and 0 bases from J, with 16 bases between. Here the CDR3 DNA reads TGTGCCAGTAGTCGCCTTGCGGGTTTTATGAACACTGAAGCTTTCTTT. Its translation: CASSRLAGFMNTEAFF.

In its sample, this clonotype was seen a few times. The chain couples TRBV21-1 to TRBJ2-1. TRBV21-1 is classified as a pseudogene. The CDR3 is 15 residues long. The CDR3 DNA sequence: TGTGCCAGCAGCTGGGAATCCAACTCCTACAATGAGCAGTTCTTC. This encodes CASSWESNSYNEQFF.

The chain combines TRBV18 with TRBJ2-3, with 13 bases lining up with TRBD2. Losses at the gene ends were 0 bases for V and 6 bases for J; bases not matched to a gene: 3. Germline-derived CDR1 and CDR2 are KGHSH and LQKENI. This CDR3 has 16 amino acids. The CDR3 sequence is CASSPPGLAGSDTQYF. The CDR3 DNA follows: TGTGCCAGCTCACCACCGGGACTAGCGGGGTCGGATACGCAGTATTTT.

J is TRBJ1-1 and V is TRBV5-1; 7 nucleotides match TRBD1. V was clipped by 0 bases and J by 5 bases; unmatched bases: 7. The V gene's germline CDR1 is SGHRS and CDR2 YFSETQ. The CDR3 is 15 amino acids. In nucleotides, the CDR3 is TGCGCCAGCAGCTTGGCACAGGGGAGCAGAACTGAAGCTTTCTTT. This codes for CASSLAQGSRTEAFF.

The rearrangement joins TRBV12-3 or TRBV12-4 to TRBJ1-4, with D perhaps TRBD1 (5 bases). Between the trimmed V and J ends, which lost 4 bases and 7 bases, there was a span of 16 bases. The CDR3 runs to 15 residues. The CDR3 DNA reads TGTGCCAGCAGTTGGACCGGGACTCAGGGTGAAAAACTGTTTTTT. Encoded protein: CASSWTGTQGEKLFF.

The chain recombines TRBV7-9 with TRBJ2-1; a possible D gene is TRBD1 (6 bases). Germline values: CDR1 SEHNR, CDR2 FQNEAQ (reference sequence). This CDR3 region has 13 residues. Trimming shortened V by 5 bases and J by 5 bases, and 10 bases separated the two germline ends. The CDR3 sequence: CASSLKGDNEQFF. CDR3 in DNA: TGTGCCAGCAGCCTGAAGGGGGACAATGAGCAGTTCTTC.

The chain is built from TRBV20-1 and TRBJ2-7; the match to TRBD2 covers 9 bases. The DNA end favors TRBJ2-1, so the J call may be wrong. The CDR3 runs 14 residues. Germline V lookup: CDR1 DFQATT, CDR2 SNEGSKA (reference sequence). CDR3 loop: CSARVAGANNEQFF. Written as DNA, the CDR3 is TGCAGTGCTAGAGTAGCGGGGGCGAACAATGAGCAGTTCTTC.

In its sample, this clonotype was seen a few times. CDR3 sequence reads: CASTAWNAQRVQETQYF. CDR3 nucleotides: TGTGCCAGCACCGCGTGGAATGCGCAGCGAGTCCAAGAGACCCAGTACTTC. The J gene is TRBJ2-5, the V gene TRBV11-2; D remains ambiguous. Germline loops: CDR1 SGHAT, CDR2 FQNNGV. The CDR3 is 17 amino acids. Trimming pared 7 bases from V and 1 base from J, leaving 22 bases between.

This clonotype was counted a few times. The rearrangement links TRBV5-1 to TRBJ2-1, with a tentative D call TRBD1 (6 bases). Germline values: CDR1 SGHRS, CDR2 YFSETQ. The CDR3 loop spans 14 amino acids. V was cut by 0 bases and J by 4 bases, with 8 bases left in between. CDR3 amino acids: CASSLVRGYNEQFF. In nucleotides, the CDR3 is TGCGCCAGCAGCTTGGTTAGGGGGTACAATGAGCAGTTCTTC.

This chain uses TRBV2 with TRBJ2-2, with D possibly being TRBD2 (6 bases). The germline CDR1 and CDR2 sequences are SNHLY and FYNNEI. Trimming pared 6 bases from V and 0 bases from J, leaving 11 bases between. This CDR3 has 15 residues. This CDR3 reads CASRRTITNTGELFF. The CDR3 DNA follows: TGTGCCAGCAGGAGGACTATAACGAACACCGGGGAGCTGTTTTTT.

The chain is built from TRBV3-1 and TRBJ2-5; D uncertain. The CDR3 is 15 amino acids. V lost 3 bases and J 0 bases, leaving 11 bases between the germline ends. Germline V gene lookup returns CDR1 LGHDT and CDR2 YNNKEL (reference sequence). The CDR3 nucleotides read TGTGCCAGCAGCCAGGGTAGAAGGGACCAAGAGACCCAGTACTTC. It yields the protein CASSQGRRDQETQYF.

Note on this clonotype: At one of its ends the junction is not consistent with the germline gene, which may arise from a read error. The CDR3 bases are TGTGCCAGCAGTTTGAGGGCAGAGCAGTCCTTC. Translation gives CASSLRAEQSF. V and J are TRBV12-3 or TRBV12-4 and TRBJ2-1; the D gene is possibly TRBD2 (5 bases). There are 11 residues in the CDR3.

The rearrangement joins TRBV6-2 or TRBV6-3 to TRBJ1-1; no clear D. The CDR3 totals 15 residues. The V gene's germline CDR1 is MNHEY and CDR2 SVGEGT. Trimming left V 5 bases short and J 6 bases short, with 19 bases between. The CDR3 reads CASSLTQSAGPEAFF. The CDR3 nucleotides read TGTGCCAGCAGTCTAACCCAGTCCGCAGGCCCTGAAGCTTTCTTT.

The chain has TRBV7-3 and TRBJ2-5, with D perhaps TRBD1 (6 bases). The CDR3 covers 14 residues. Germline V lookup: CDR1 SGHTA, CDR2 FQGTGA. Trimming cost V 3 bases and J 5 bases, with 13 bases left between them. The CDR3 DNA reads TGTGCCAGCAGCTTGACAGGTTTGATGGAGACCCAGTACTTC. Protein product: CASSLTGLMETQYF.

The genes are TRBV28 and TRBJ2-5; D gene uncertain. CDR1 is MDHEN, CDR2 SYDVKM, per germline. This CDR3 has 12 amino acids. Trimming took off 3 bases at V and 3 bases at J, with 5 bases between the two ends. The CDR3 here is CASSFLKETQYF. In DNA, the CDR3 is TGTGCCAGCAGTTTCCTTAAAGAGACCCAGTACTTC.

The rearrangement links TRBV20-1 to TRBJ2-7; possibly TRBD2 for D (5 bases). Germline CDR1 and CDR2: DFQATT and SNEGSKA (reference sequence). With 0 bases removed from V and 3 bases from J, the gap between germline ends came to 15 bases. CDR3 length: 15 residues. In DNA, the CDR3 is TGCAGTGCTAGAGAGCCTTTTGGGAGTGACTACGAGCAGTACTTC. It yields the protein CSAREPFGSDYEQYF.

The chain is built from TRBV14 and TRBJ2-7; D may be TRBD1 or TRBD2 (5 bases each). This CDR3 spans 14 amino acids. The germline gives CDR1 SGHDN, CDR2 FVKESK. V shed 6 bases and J shed 4 bases, with 16 bases lying between them. CDR3 nucleotides: TGTGCCAGCAGTTCGCCCGGGACGGAGTACGAGCAGTACTTC. Encoded protein: CASSSPGTEYEQYF.

The genes are TRBV20-1 and TRBJ2-5; weak D call: TRBD2 (5 bases). Trimming removed 2 bases from V and 5 bases from J, with 15 bases in between. CDR1 and CDR2 (germline): DFQATT, SNEGSKA (reference sequence). The CDR3 contains 14 residues. CDR3 nucleotides: TGCAGTGCTAGAAGCGGACCGACGGGGGAGACCCAGTACTTC. Residues: CSARSGPTGETQYF.

The gene calls are TRBV6-6 and TRBJ1-6, with D unresolved. V lost 5 bases, J lost 4 bases, and 12 bases lay in between. The CDR3 runs 15 residues. Per the germline V gene, CDR1 is MNHNY and CDR2 is SVGAGI (reference sequence). CDR3 in amino acids: CASSRSGEYNSPLHF. The CDR3 DNA reads TGTGCCAGCAGTAGGTCAGGAGAGTATAATTCACCCCTCCACTTT.

J is TRBJ2-7 and V is TRBV5-1; D is unclear. The CDR3 sequence is 16 residues long. The V end lost 0 bases, the J end lost 2 bases, and 15 bases lay between the germline ends. The germline gives CDR1 SGHRS, CDR2 YFSETQ. CDR3 in DNA: TGCGCCAGCAGCTTGGCCGCGCCGGCTGGAACCTACGAGCAGTACTTC. It codes for CASSLAAPAGTYEQYF.

The J gene is TRBJ2-1, the V gene TRBV12-3 or TRBV12-4; TRBD2 aligns across 9 bases. There are 14 residues in the CDR3. V was pared by 3 bases and J by 8 bases, with 5 bases of the junction left unmatched. CDR3 amino acids: CASSFPLAGYEQFF. CDR3 nucleotide sequence: TGTGCCAGCAGTTTTCCCCTAGCGGGGTATGAGCAGTTCTTC.